These 11 T cell receptor beta chains share one sample of origin, sequenced in a study of cytomegalovirus exposure and HLA in healthy donors. PCR employed 60 Vbeta and 13 Jbeta primers. The protocol was immunoSEQ multiplex PCR, while the TCRdb copy is restricted to in-frame clones and leaves out a portion. The sample table includes approximately 190,000 clones. The sequencing input was PBMCs. The receptor set was obtained from a boy younger than 18 in good health and CMV-seronegative.

Details on this clone: Sequence at one end of the junction differs from germline and may be a read error. The genes are TRBV7-3 and TRBJ2-5, with D perhaps matching TRBD2 (6 bases). CDR3 size: 16 residues. Germline-derived CDR1 and CDR2 are SGHTA and FQGTGA. CDR3 sequence: CASSLTSSGVRETQYF. The CDR3 coding sequence is TGTGCCAGCAGTTTAACTAGCTCGGGGGTACGGGAGACCCAGTACTTC.

The chain is built from TRBV11-3 and TRBJ2-3; D gene unclear. CDR1 and CDR2 (germline): SGHNT, YENEEA. The CDR3 consists of 14 residues. Trimming cost V 5 bases and J 0 bases, with 9 bases left between them. The CDR3 reads CASSKYLSTDTQYF. DNA of the CDR3: TGTGCCAGCAGCAAATATCTCAGCACAGATACGCAGTATTTT.

The chain carries TRBV19 and TRBJ1-2, with TRBD1 matching 8 bases. CDR1 LNHDA and CDR2 SQIVND come from the germline V gene (reference sequence). This CDR3 contains 14 residues. J was trimmed by 2 bases and V by 5 bases; bases with no gene match: 4. The CDR3 loop is CASSPRTGNYGYTF. CDR3 sequence (DNA): TGTGCCAGTAGTCCCCGGACAGGGAACTATGGCTACACCTTC.

This rearrangement joins TRBV5-6 to TRBJ1-5; maybe TRBD1 (5 bases). V shed 4 bases and J shed 4 bases, with 9 bases lying between them. Germline loops: CDR1 SGHDT, CDR2 YYEEEE. The CDR3 runs to 13 residues. The CDR3 DNA reads as TGTGCCAGCAGCCTTAGACAGAATCAGCCCCAGCATTTT. Amino acids: CASSLRQNQPQHF.

The rearrangement links TRBV15 to TRBJ2-1, with TRBD2 matching 8 bases. Per germline, CDR1 LNHNV and CDR2 YYDKDF (reference sequence). The V gene end was trimmed by 1 base and the J gene end by 6 bases; junction bases not matched to a gene: 5. The CDR3 sequence is 15 residues long. The CDR3 loop is CATSRGPGLVNEQFF. CDR3 bases: TGTGCCACCAGCAGAGGCCCGGGACTAGTCAATGAGCAGTTCTTC.

Written as DNA, the CDR3 is TGTGCCACCAGCAGAGGCCGGGACTTCAAATCAGCTTTCTTT. Encoded protein: CATSRGRDFKSAFF. The gene calls are TRBV15 and TRBJ1-1; TRBD1 is a possible D gene (5 bases). Germline CDR1 reads LNHNV; CDR2 reads YYDKDF (reference sequence). Trimming removed 1 base at V and 10 bases at J, with 16 bases between. There are 14 residues in the CDR3.

The V call is TRBV11-2, the J call TRBJ2-1; D ambiguous. The CDR3 extends over 13 amino acids. Trimming removed 3 bases from V and 9 bases from J, with 12 bases in between. In germline, CDR1 is SGHAT, CDR2 FQNNGV. This chain's CDR3 is CASSLVPSGEQFF. DNA of the CDR3: TGTGCCAGCAGCTTGGTCCCCTCGGGTGAGCAGTTCTTC.

The genes are TRBV9 and TRBJ2-3; 9 positions match TRBD1. Germline trimming cut 1 base from V and 4 bases from J; bases unmatched to any gene: 7. The germline gives CDR1 SGDLS, CDR2 YYNGEE. This CDR3 is built from 16 residues. The CDR3 reads CASSVPQGAFPDTQYF. In DNA, the CDR3 is TGTGCCAGCAGCGTACCACAGGGGGCGTTTCCAGATACGCAGTATTTT.

The chain links TRBV2 to TRBJ1-1; D remains ambiguous. CDR1 and CDR2 (germline): SNHLY, FYNNEI. V lost 7 bases, J lost 0 bases, and 9 bases lay in between. This CDR3 is 13 amino acids long. CDR3 residues: CASMWQMNTEAFF. Here the CDR3 DNA reads TGTGCCAGCATGTGGCAAATGAACACTGAAGCTTTCTTT.

The V and J genes are TRBV7-2 and TRBJ1-2; TRBD1 matches at 9 bases. The trim removed 7 bases at V and 5 bases at J, leaving 8 bases unmatched. CDR3 length: 14 residues. CDR1 and CDR2 (germline): SGHTA, FQGNSA. As DNA, the CDR3 is TGTGCCAGCACCCTCGGACAGGGGAAGTATGGCTACACCTTC. Translated: CASTLGQGKYGYTF.

The chain uses TRBV7-9 and TRBJ2-5, with 11 bases identical to TRBD1. Germline V lookup: CDR1 SEHNR, CDR2 FQNEAQ (reference sequence). The length of the CDR3 is 18 residues. V lost 5 bases and J lost 5; bases outside the gene matches: 16. CDR3 DNA sequence: TGTGCCAGCAGCCACGGACAGGGGGCGCCCGTAAGCGGCGAGACCCAGTACTTC. It is translated as CASSHGQGAPVSGETQYF.